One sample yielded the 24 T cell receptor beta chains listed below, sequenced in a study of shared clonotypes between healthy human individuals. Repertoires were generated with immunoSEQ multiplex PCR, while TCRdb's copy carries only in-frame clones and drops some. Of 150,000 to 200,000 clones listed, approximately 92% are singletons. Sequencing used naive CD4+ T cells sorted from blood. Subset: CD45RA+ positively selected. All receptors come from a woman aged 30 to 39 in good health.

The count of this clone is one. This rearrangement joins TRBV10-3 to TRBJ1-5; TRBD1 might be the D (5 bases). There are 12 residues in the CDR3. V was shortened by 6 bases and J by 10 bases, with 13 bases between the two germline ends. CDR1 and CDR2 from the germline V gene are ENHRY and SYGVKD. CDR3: CAISVGTSPQHF. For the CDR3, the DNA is TGTGCCATCAGCGTGGGGACTTCTCCCCAGCATTTT.

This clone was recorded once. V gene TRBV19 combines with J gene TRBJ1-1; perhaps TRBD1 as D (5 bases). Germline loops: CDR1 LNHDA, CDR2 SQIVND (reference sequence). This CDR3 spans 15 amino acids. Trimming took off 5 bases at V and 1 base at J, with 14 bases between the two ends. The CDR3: CASSQQPGRNTEAFF. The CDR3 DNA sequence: TGTGCCAGTAGTCAACAACCGGGACGGAACACTGAAGCTTTCTTT.

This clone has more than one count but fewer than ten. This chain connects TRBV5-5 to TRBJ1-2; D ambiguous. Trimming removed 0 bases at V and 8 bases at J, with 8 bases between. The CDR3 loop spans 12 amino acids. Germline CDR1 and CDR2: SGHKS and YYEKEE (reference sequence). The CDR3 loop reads CASSLDHAGYTF. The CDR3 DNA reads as TGTGCCAGCAGCTTGGACCATGCCGGCTACACCTTC.

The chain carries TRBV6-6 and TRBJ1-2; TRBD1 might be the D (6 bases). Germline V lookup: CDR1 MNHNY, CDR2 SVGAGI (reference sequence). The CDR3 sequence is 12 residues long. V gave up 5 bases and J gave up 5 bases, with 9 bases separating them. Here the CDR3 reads CASSLDRYGYTF. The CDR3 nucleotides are TGTGCCAGCAGTCTGGACAGATATGGCTACACCTTC.

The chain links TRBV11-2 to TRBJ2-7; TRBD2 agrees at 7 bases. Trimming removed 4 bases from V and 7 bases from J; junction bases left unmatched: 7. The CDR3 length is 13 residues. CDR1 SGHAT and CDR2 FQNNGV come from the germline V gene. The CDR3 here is CASSSRLAWEQYF. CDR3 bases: TGTGCCAGCAGCTCACGACTAGCCTGGGAGCAGTACTTC.

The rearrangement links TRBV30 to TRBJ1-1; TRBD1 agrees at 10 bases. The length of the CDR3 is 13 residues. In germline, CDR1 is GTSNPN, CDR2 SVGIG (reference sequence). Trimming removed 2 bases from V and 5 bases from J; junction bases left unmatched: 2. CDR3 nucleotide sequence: TGTGCCTGGAGTCCGGGACAGGGGACTGAAGCTTTCTTT. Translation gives CAWSPGQGTEAFF.

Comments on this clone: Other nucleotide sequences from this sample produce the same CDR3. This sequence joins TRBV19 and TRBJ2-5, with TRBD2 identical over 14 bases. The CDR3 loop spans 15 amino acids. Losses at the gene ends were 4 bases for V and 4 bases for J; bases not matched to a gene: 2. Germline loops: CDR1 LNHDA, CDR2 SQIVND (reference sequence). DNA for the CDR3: TGTGCCAGTAGTACGGGACTAGCGGGAGTAGAGACCCAGTACTTC. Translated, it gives CASSTGLAGVETQYF. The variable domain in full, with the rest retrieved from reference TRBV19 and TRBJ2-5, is DGGITQSPKYLFRKEGQNVTLSCEQNLNHDAMYWYRQDPGQGLRLIYYSQIVNDFQKGDIAEGYSVSREKKESFPLTVTSAQKNPTAFYLCASSTGLAGVETQYFGPGTRLLVL.

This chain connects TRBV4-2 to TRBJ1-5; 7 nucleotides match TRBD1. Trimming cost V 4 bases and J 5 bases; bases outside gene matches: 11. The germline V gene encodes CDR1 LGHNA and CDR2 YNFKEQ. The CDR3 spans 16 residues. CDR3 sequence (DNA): TGTGCCAGCAGCCCCCAACGGCACAGGGGAGATCAGCCCCAGCATTTT. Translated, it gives CASSPQRHRGDQPQHF.

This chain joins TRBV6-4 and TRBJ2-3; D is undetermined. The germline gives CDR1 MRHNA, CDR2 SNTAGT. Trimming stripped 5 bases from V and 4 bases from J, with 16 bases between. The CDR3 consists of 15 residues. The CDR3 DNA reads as TGTGCCAGCAGTCCACTTGCCTCTACTCCAGATACGCAGTATTTT. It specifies CASSPLASTPDTQYF.

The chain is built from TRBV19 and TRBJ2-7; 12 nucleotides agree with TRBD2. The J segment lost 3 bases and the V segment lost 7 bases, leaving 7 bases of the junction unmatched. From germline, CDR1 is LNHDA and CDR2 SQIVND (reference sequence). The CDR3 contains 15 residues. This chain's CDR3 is CASMQTSGRNYEQYF. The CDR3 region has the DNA TGTGCCAGTATGCAAACTAGCGGGAGGAACTACGAGCAGTACTTC.

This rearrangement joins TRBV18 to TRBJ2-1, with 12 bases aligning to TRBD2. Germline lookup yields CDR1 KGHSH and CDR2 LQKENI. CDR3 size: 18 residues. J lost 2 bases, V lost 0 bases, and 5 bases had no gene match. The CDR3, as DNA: TGTGCCAGCTCACCACCCGGACTAGCGGGAACTCCCTACAATGAGCAGTTCTTC. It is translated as CASSPPGLAGTPYNEQFF.

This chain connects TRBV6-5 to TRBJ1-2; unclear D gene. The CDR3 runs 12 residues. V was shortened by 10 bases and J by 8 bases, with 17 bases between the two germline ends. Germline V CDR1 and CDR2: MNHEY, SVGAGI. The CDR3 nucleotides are TGTGCCACATCCACGTTTCGGAAGGGCTACACCTTC. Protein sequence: CATSTFRKGYTF.

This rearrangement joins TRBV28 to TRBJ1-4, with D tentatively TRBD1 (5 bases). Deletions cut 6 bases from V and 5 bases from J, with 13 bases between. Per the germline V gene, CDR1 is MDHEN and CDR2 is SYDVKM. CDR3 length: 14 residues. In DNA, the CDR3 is TGTGCCAGCAGCAAAAAGGGACGGAATGAAAAACTGTTTTTT. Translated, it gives CASSKKGRNEKLFF.

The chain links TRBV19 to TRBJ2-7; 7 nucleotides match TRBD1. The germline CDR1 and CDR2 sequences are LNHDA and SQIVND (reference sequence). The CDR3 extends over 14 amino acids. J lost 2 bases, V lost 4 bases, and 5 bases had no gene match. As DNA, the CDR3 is TGTGCCAGTAGTACTCCGGGACAGACCTACGAGCAGTACTTC. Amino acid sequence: CASSTPGQTYEQYF.

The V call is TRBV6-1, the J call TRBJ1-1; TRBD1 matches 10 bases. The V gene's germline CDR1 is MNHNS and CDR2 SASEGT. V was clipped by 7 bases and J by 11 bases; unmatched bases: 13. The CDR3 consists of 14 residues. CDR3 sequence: CASNLRGQGFEAFF. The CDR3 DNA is TGTGCCAGCAATCTAAGGGGACAGGGGTTTGAGGCTTTCTTT.

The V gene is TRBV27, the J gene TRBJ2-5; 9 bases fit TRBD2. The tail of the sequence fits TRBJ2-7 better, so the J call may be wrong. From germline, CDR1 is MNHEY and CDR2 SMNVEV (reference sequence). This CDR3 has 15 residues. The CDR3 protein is CASSFSLAGSYEQYF. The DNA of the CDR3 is TGTGCCAGCAGTTTCTCACTAGCGGGCAGCTACGAGCAGTACTTC.

The CDR3: CASSLRSSAGETQYF. The CDR3 DNA follows: TGCGCCAGCAGCTTGAGGAGCAGCGCCGGTGAGACCCAGTACTTC. The chain employs TRBV5-1 and TRBJ2-5, with D uncertain. The CDR3 covers 15 residues. Deletions cut 1 base from V and 5 bases from J, with 15 bases between. In germline, CDR1 is SGHRS, CDR2 YFSETQ.

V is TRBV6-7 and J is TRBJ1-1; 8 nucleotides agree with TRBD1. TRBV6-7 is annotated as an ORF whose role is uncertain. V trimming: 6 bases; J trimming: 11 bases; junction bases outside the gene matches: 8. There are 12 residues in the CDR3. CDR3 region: CASSSQDRAAFF. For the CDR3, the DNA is TGTGCCAGCAGCAGCCAGGACAGGGCGGCTTTCTTT.

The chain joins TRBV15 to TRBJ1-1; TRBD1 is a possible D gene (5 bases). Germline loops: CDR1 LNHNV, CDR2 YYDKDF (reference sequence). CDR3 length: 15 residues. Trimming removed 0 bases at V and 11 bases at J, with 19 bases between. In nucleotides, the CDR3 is TGTGCCACCAGCAGAGATCCCCCAGGGACCAGCACGGCTTTCTTT. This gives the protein CATSRDPPGTSTAFF.

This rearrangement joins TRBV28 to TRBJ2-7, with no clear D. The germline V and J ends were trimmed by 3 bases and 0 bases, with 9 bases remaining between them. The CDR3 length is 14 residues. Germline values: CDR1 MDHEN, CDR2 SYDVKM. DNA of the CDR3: TGTGCCAGCAGTTTTAAGTACCGCTCCTACGAGCAGTACTTC. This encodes CASSFKYRSYEQYF.

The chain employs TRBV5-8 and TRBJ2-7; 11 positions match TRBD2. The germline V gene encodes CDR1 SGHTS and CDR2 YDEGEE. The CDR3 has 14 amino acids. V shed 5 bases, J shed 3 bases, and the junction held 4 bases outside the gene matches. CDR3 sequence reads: CASRTSGRGYEQYF. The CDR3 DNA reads TGTGCCAGCAGAACTAGCGGGAGAGGCTACGAGCAGTACTTC.

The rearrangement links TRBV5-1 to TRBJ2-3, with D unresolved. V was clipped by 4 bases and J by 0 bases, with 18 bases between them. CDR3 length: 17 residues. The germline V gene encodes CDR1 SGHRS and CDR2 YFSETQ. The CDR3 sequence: CASSPGEKLLSTDTQYF. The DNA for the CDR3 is TGCGCCAGCAGCCCTGGGGAAAAACTCCTTAGCACAGATACGCAGTATTTT.

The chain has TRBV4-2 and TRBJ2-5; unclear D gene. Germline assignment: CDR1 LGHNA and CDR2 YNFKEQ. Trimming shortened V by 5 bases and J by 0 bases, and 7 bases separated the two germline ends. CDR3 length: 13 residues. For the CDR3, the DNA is TGTGCCAGCAGCATATCCAACCAAGAGACCCAGTACTTC. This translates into CASSISNQETQYF.

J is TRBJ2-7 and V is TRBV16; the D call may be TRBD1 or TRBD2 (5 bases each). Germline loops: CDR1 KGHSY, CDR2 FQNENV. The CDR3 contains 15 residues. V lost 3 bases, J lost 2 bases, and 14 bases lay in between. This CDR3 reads CASSQGTVKTYEQYF. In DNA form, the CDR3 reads TGTGCCAGCAGCCAGGGGACCGTAAAGACCTACGAGCAGTACTTC.